Each of the 13 T cell receptor beta chains below was sequenced from the same sample in a study of regulatory T cells in long-lasting Graves disease. As for time point: newly diagnosed GD, antithyroid drugs for less than 3 months. The authors made the TCR library using RNA they extracted from PBMCs. Construction of the TCR beta libraries employed iRepertoire HTBI primers in conjunction with Arm-PCR of CDR3 regions. MiXCR was run by TCRdb on the multiplex PCR reads, yielding one entry per CDR3 protein. Of a few hundred thousand distinct CDR3 sequences listed, approximately 15% are singletons. In addition, the sample was reused for a study of T cells in Graves' hyperthyroidism and ophthalmopathy.

The sample in question was peripheral blood mononuclear cells (PBMCs), obtained at new diagnosis, from a patient treated with antithyroid drugs. Every receptor here comes from a man aged 40-50 years with Graves disease.

Points on this clonotype: A much larger clone sits a single nucleotide away, making a read error possible. The rearrangement uses TRBV2 and TRBJ2-1, with D possibly matching TRBD1 (6 bases). CDR3 length equals 12 residues. The germline V gene encodes CDR1 SNHLY and CDR2 FYNNEI. The CDR3 spells CARRGSQETQCF. The CDR3 coding sequence is TGTGCCCGCAGGGGTAGTCAAGAGACCCAGTGCTTC.

The chain joins TRBV28 to TRBJ2-7, with 8 bases fitting TRBD1. This CDR3 has 16 residues. CDR1 and CDR2 from the germline V gene are MDHEN and SYDVKM. V was pared by 6 bases and J by 5 bases, with 15 bases of the junction left unmatched. For the CDR3, the DNA is TGTGCCAGCAGCACAGCGGGCAGGGGGCTCCCCAACGAGCAGTACTTC. Translating it yields CASSTAGRGLPNEQYF.

This clonotype was found a few times. CDR3 sequence reads: CASSYFHTWRGNNEQFF. The CDR3 DNA reads as TGTGCCAGCAGTTACTTCCATACTTGGCGGGGGAACAATGAGCAGTTCTTC. The chain uses TRBV6-5 and TRBJ2-1; TRBD2 matches at 7 bases. V was pared by 1 base and J by 5 bases, with 11 bases of the junction left unmatched. Germline V gives CDR1 MNHEY, CDR2 SVGAGI. CDR3 length: 17 amino acids.

This clonotype was recorded at least ten times. The rearrangement uses TRBV6-2 or TRBV6-3 and TRBJ1-1, with D perhaps matching TRBD1 (5 bases). Trimming shortened V by 7 bases and J by 0 bases, and 15 bases separated the two germline ends. The CDR3 has 15 amino acids. Germline lookup yields CDR1 MNHEY and CDR2 SVGEGT. CDR3 DNA sequence: TGTGCCAGCAAGATGAGGGGAGGAATGAACACTGAAGCTTTCTTT. The encoded protein is CASKMRGGMNTEAFF.

In its sample, this clonotype was seen a few times. This chain connects TRBV28 to TRBJ1-1, with D maybe TRBD1 (5 bases). Germline V CDR1 and CDR2: MDHEN, SYDVKM. V lost 3 bases and J 4 bases, leaving 15 bases between the germline ends. CDR3 length: 15 amino acids. CDR3 sequence (DNA): TGTGCCAGCAGTTTCGCAGGGAATTTTTTCACTGAAGCTTTCTTT. This codes for CASSFAGNFFTEAFF.

This clonotype was seen more than once but under ten times. This chain joins TRBV14 and TRBJ1-1; possibly TRBD1 for D (6 bases). The V and J ends lost 4 bases and 4 bases respectively, with 16 bases between them. The CDR3 totals 15 residues. Germline V gives CDR1 SGHDN, CDR2 FVKESK. The CDR3 is CASSPLKGVGTEAFF. DNA for the CDR3: TGTGCCAGCAGCCCCCTTAAGGGGGTCGGCACTGAAGCTTTCTTT.

This clonotype has ten or more counts. V gene TRBV20-1 combines with J gene TRBJ2-7; D call uncertain. V lost 6 bases and J 5 bases, leaving 23 bases between the germline ends. Germline V CDR1 and CDR2: DFQATT, SNEGSKA (reference sequence). CDR3 size: 15 residues. The CDR3 bases are TGCAGTGCCTCCAAGTTCGGTCGTCCCCCGGACGAGCAGTACTTC. The encoded protein is CSASKFGRPPDEQYF.

The chain recombines TRBV20-1 with TRBJ2-7; TRBD1 matches 7 bases. This CDR3 has 13 amino acids. Germline CDR1 is DFQATT and CDR2 is SNEGSKA (reference sequence). With V trimmed by 6 bases and J by 4 bases, 9 bases remained unmatched. In nucleotides, the CDR3 is TGCAGTGCCCCCGACAGGGATCTATACGAGCAGTACTTC. This sequence encodes CSAPDRDLYEQYF.

This clonotype was seen many times. The CDR3 here is CATRPGHLDTDTQYF. Written as DNA, the CDR3 is TGTGCCACCAGACCGGGACACCTAGACACAGATACGCAGTATTTT. V and J are TRBV15 and TRBJ2-3, with D possibly being TRBD1 (6 bases). CDR3 length equals 15 residues. V was trimmed by 6 bases and J by 2 bases, leaving 15 bases between them. The germline V gene has CDR1 LNHNV and CDR2 YYDKDF (reference sequence).

Many counts were recorded for this clonotype. The CDR3 coding sequence is TGTGCCAGCAGTGAGCCTAGCAATCAGCCCCAGCATTTT. Encoded protein: CASSEPSNQPQHF. This sequence joins TRBV2 and TRBJ1-5; no clear D. Trimming removed 3 bases from V and 0 bases from J, with 3 bases in between. Germline loops: CDR1 SNHLY, CDR2 FYNNEI. The CDR3 totals 13 residues.

The chain employs TRBV7-2 and TRBJ2-3; perhaps TRBD1 as D (6 bases). In germline, CDR1 is SGHTA, CDR2 FQGNSA. Between the trimmed V and J ends, which lost 0 bases and 5 bases, there was a span of 18 bases. The CDR3 runs to 17 residues. CDR3 sequence: CASSLAGIRDTGDTQYF. CDR3 nucleotide sequence: TGTGCCAGCAGCTTAGCGGGGATCCGGGACACGGGAGATACGCAGTATTTT.

This clonotype was counted a few times. The rearrangement joins TRBV12-5 to TRBJ2-7; TRBD1 matches at 11 bases. The CDR3 totals 13 residues. CDR1 and CDR2 from the germline V gene are LGHNT and FRNRAP. V shed 4 bases, J shed 6 bases, and the junction held 2 bases outside the gene matches. In nucleotides, the CDR3 is TGTGCTAGTGGTTCCGGGACAGGGGGCGAGCAGTACTTC. Translation gives CASGSGTGGEQYF.

The sample holds a few counts of this clonotype. This rearrangement joins TRBV2 to TRBJ2-1; 8 bases are shared with TRBD1. Trimming cost V 6 bases and J 7 bases; bases outside gene matches: 8. Germline V gene data show CDR1 as SNHLY and CDR2 as FYNNEI. The CDR3 extends over 14 amino acids. CDR3 protein: CASSQDRAGNEQFF. The CDR3 bases are TGTGCCAGCAGCCAGGACAGGGCGGGGAATGAGCAGTTCTTC.